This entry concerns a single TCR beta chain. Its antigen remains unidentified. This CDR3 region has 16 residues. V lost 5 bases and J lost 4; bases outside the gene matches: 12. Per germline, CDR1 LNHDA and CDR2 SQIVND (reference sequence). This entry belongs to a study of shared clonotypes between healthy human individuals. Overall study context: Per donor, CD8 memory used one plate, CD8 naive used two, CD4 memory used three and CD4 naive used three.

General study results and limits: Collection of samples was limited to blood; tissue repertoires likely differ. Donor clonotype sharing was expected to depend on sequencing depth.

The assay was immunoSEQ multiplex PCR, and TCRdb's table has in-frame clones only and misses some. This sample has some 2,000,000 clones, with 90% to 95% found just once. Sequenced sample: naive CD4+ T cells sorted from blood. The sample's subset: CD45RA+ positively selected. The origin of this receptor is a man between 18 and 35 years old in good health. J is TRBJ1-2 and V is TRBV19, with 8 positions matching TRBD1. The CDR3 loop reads CASSLGQGAMGYGYTF. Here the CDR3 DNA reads TGTGCCAGTAGTCTTGGACAGGGCGCTATGGGCTATGGCTACACCTTC.